These 9 T cell receptor beta chains were sequenced from one sample in a study of tumor-infiltrating lymphocytes in primary liver carcinoma. Making TCR beta cDNA involved approximately 530 ng total RNA and a constant-region primer. Library construction for TCR beta comprised three nested multiplex PCR rounds performed with slightly modified ARM-PCR. The two initial PCR rounds, roughly 9 cycles each, used TRBV1-TRBV30 forward and C-beta reverse primers. TCRdb re-called the multiplex PCR reads through MiXCR, storing one row per CDR3 protein. The sample contains just under 55,000 distinct CDR3 sequences, roughly 77% of which appear only once. Between roughly 20 and 33 mg of unsorted bulk tissue served as the source from which RNA and DNA were co-extracted. Sequences were obtained from liver tumor tissue from sampling region 2. Stated subset: tumor region T2, inferior pole. The receptor source for this set is a man in his forties with primary liver carcinoma and hepatitis B virus infection.

This chain uses TRBV28 with TRBJ1-4; D not resolved. This CDR3 has 16 residues. CDR1 and CDR2 from the germline V gene are MDHEN and SYDVKM. Deletions cut 6 bases from V and 6 bases from J, with 20 bases between. CDR3 DNA: TGTGCCAGCAGAGCCCGTGCTCGGGGTGGAGATGAAAAACTGTTTTTT. Its translation is CASRARARGGDEKLFF.

With regard to this clonotype: One junction end disagrees with the germline gene, perhaps due to a read error. The V call is TRBV6-1, the J call TRBJ1-1; 8 nucleotides line up with TRBD1. This CDR3 comprises 13 residues. CDR1 is MNHNS, CDR2 SASEGT, per germline. CDR3 bases: TGTGCCAGCAGAAGGACAGGGAACACCGAAGCTTCGTTT. Translation gives CASRRTGNTEASF.

The chain combines TRBV11-2 with TRBJ1-2; the D gene is possibly TRBD1 (6 bases). Looked up from germline, CDR1 is SGHAT and CDR2 is FQNNGV. Deletions cut 6 bases from V and 5 bases from J, with 16 bases between. This CDR3 is built from 14 residues. The DNA for the CDR3 is TGTGCCAGCAGAGAGAGGGACAATACATATGGCTACACCTTC. Protein: CASRERDNTYGYTF. Filled out from reference TRBV11-2 and TRBJ1-2, the complete variable domain reads EAGVAQSPRYKIIEKRQSVAFWCNPISGHATLYWYQQILGQGPKLLIQFQNNGVVDDSQLPKDRFSAERLKGVDSTLKIQPAKLEDSAVYLCASRERDNTYGYTFGSGTRLTVV.

As regards this clonotype: The conserved closing phenylalanine or tryptophan is absent in this CDR3, likely reflecting a read error. The CDR3 protein is CVSSYAVDGTGELFL. For the CDR3, the DNA is TGTGTCAGTAGTTACGCAGTGGACGGCACCGGGGAGCTGTTTCTT. The rearrangement uses TRBV6-5 and TRBJ2-2; D is undetermined. The germline gives CDR1 MNHEY, CDR2 SVGAGI. The CDR3 sequence is 15 residues long.

Concerning this clonotype itself: A read error may account for a junction end that differs from germline. The chain links TRBV5-6 to TRBJ2-5; unclear D gene. CDR3 length: 12 amino acids. Germline V CDR1 and CDR2: SGHDT, YYEEEE. The CDR3 region is CTSSLPQETQYF. Written as DNA, the CDR3 is TGTACCAGCAGCTTGCCCCAGGAGACCCAGTACTTC.

Remarks on this clonotype: The germline gene is not matched at one end of the junction; a read error may be the cause. V gene TRBV6-1 combines with J gene TRBJ2-7, with 10 nucleotides matching TRBD2. The CDR3 consists of 14 residues. The V gene's germline CDR1 is MNHNS and CDR2 SASEGT. The CDR3 DNA sequence: TGTGCCATCAGTCCTGGACTAGCGGCCTACGAGTACTACTTC. It codes for CAISPGLAAYEYYF.

This clonotype was counted at least ten times. This rearrangement joins TRBV2 to TRBJ2-5; TRBD2 is a possible D gene (5 bases). In germline, CDR1 is SNHLY, CDR2 FYNNEI. The V end was cut by 5 bases, the J end by 5 bases, with 9 bases between. The CDR3 extends over 12 amino acids. DNA of the CDR3: TGTGCCAGCAGTCCCTCGGGGGAGACCCAGTACTTC. Its protein product is CASSPSGETQYF.

The V call is TRBV5-5, the J call TRBJ1-2; unclear D gene. CDR3 length: 14 amino acids. Germline-derived CDR1 and CDR2 are SGHKS and YYEKEE (reference sequence). The CDR3 DNA follows: TGTGCTACCAGCTTGGACTTCCTGTCTCGTGGCTACACCTTC. This codes for CATSLDFLSRGYTF.

V is TRBV29-1 and J is TRBJ1-1, with 9 nucleotides matching TRBD1. Per germline, CDR1 SQVTM and CDR2 ANQGSEA. The CDR3 covers 11 residues. The CDR3 reads CTIKGQGTYFF. The CDR3 DNA reads as TGCACTATAAAAGGACAGGGGACATACTTCTTT. The full variable domain, completed using reference TRBV29-1 and TRBJ1-1, is SAVISQKPSRDICQRGTSLTIQCQVDSQVTMMFWYRQQPGQSLTLIATANQGSEATYESGFVIDKFPISRPNLTFSTLTVSNMSPEDSSIYLCTIKGQGTYFFGQGTRLTVV.